This TCR beta chain was identified in a study of blood T cell repertoires in COVID-19. Study-level background: From the United States, Italy and Spain came samples of acute and convalescent COVID-19.

The method was immunoSEQ multiplex PCR; TCRdb's version includes in-frame clones alone and lacks a portion of them. This table holds 300,000 to 500,000 clones, 88% found once. Recruits, aged roughly 18 to 95 years, lived in roughly 22 US areas. The source of this sequence is a woman aged 25 to 39 with acute COVID-19. The sequencing sample was made of PBMCs or T cells enriched from blood (not recorded which).

The CDR3, as DNA: TGTGCCACCAGTGATTTCCGGGACCGGGGAGGCTCTGGAAACACCATATATTTT. It is translated as CATSDFRDRGGSGNTIYF. The chain joins TRBV24-1 to TRBJ1-3; TRBD1 is a possible D gene (5 bases). This CDR3 contains 18 residues. Germline V gene data show CDR1 as KGHDR and CDR2 as SFDVKD. V gave up 1 base and J gave up 0 bases, with 15 bases separating them.